Shown below are 22 T cell receptor beta chains from a single sample sequenced in a study of blood T cells in healthy people across ages. It was with a sample-barcoded 5' primer and a J-beta primer mix that a second PCR of about 6 to 12 cycles was run. TCRdb re-analysed the 5' RACE reads in MiXCR, keeping a single row per CDR3 protein. Found here are 920,000 or so distinct CDR3 sequences, 40% to 50% of them singletons; the top ten hold about 20%. The sequencing input was blood. These receptor sequences come from an older woman in good health.

This chain joins TRBV6-6 and TRBJ2-1; D possibly uses TRBD1 or TRBD2 (5 bases each). CDR1 MNHNY and CDR2 SVGAGI come from the germline V gene (reference sequence). The CDR3 is made up of 11 amino acids. The germline V and J ends were trimmed by 9 bases and 7 bases, with 10 bases remaining between them. The CDR3 protein is CASGTRNEQFF. The CDR3 bases are TGTGCCAGTGGGACGAGGAATGAGCAGTTCTTC.

V is TRBV6-1 and J is TRBJ2-5; 10 nucleotides align to TRBD2. This CDR3 is built from 17 residues. Germline V CDR1 and CDR2: MNHNS, SASEGT. With V trimmed by 4 bases and J by 2 bases, 10 bases remained unmatched. CDR3 in DNA: TGTGCCAGCAGTGCCCTTACTAGCGGGAATCTACAAGAGACCCAGTACTTC. Translating it yields CASSALTSGNLQETQYF.

This clonotype was detected a few times. The CDR3 protein is CASSTFLAAPGNEQFF. The CDR3 region has the DNA TGTGCCAGCAGTACCTTCTTAGCGGCCCCTGGCAATGAGCAGTTCTTC. This chain links TRBV6-6 with TRBJ2-1; tentative D call: TRBD2 (6 bases). This CDR3 has 16 amino acids. Trimming stripped 5 bases from V and 6 bases from J, with 20 bases between. The V gene's germline CDR1 is MNHNY and CDR2 SVGAGI (reference sequence).

Written as DNA, the CDR3 is TGTGCCAGCTCACCACTACCAGCTAGCGGGAGGACCACAGATACGCAGTATTTT. It specifies CASSPLPASGRTTDTQYF. The V call is TRBV18, the J call TRBJ2-3; TRBD2 aligns across 11 bases. V shed 1 base, J shed 2 bases, and the junction held 8 bases outside the gene matches. The CDR3 totals 18 residues. Germline-derived CDR1 and CDR2 are KGHSH and LQKENI.

The chain links TRBV5-6 to TRBJ1-1; possibly TRBD1 for D (5 bases). The CDR3 runs 16 residues. Trimming cost V 0 bases and J 2 bases, with 14 bases left between them. Germline CDR1 and CDR2: SGHDT and YYEEEE. The CDR3 DNA sequence: TGTGCCAGCAGCTTGGCGGGTGCTGGGGGTAACACTGAAGCTTTCTTT. Protein: CASSLAGAGGNTEAFF.

This clonotype showed up just a few times. The rearrangement joins TRBV4-1 to TRBJ1-5; D gene unclear. V lost 1 base and J 5 bases, leaving 15 bases between the germline ends. Germline V CDR1 and CDR2: MGHRA, YSYEKL. This CDR3 comprises 16 residues. CDR3 sequence (DNA): TGCGCCAGCAGCCAAGCGATGGAGATCGGGGATCAGCCCCAGCATTTT. This sequence encodes CASSQAMEIGDQPQHF.

The J gene is TRBJ2-7, the V gene TRBV29-1; D remains ambiguous. V lost 7 bases and J lost 3, with 22 bases in between. The germline CDR1 and CDR2 sequences are SQVTM and ANQGSEA. CDR3 length equals 15 residues. CDR3 in amino acids: CSATTDTLAVYEQYF. The CDR3 DNA follows: TGCAGCGCCACGACCGACACACTTGCCGTCTACGAGCAGTACTTC.

The sample holds a few counts of this clonotype. This sequence joins TRBV20-1 and TRBJ2-3; 11 bases map to TRBD1. This CDR3 contains 16 residues. The ends lost 3 bases at V and 5 bases at J; junction bases unmatched: 10. Looked up from germline, CDR1 is DFQATT and CDR2 is SNEGSKA (reference sequence). Written as DNA, the CDR3 is TGCAGTGCTAGGGGACCGGACAGGGGGCTTCAAGATACGCAGTATTTT. Translating it yields CSARGPDRGLQDTQYF.

The rearrangement joins TRBV10-2 to TRBJ2-1, with 8 bases matching TRBD2. The J call is in doubt because the DNA end fits TRBJ2-7 better. The CDR3 is made up of 13 amino acids. The germline V gene encodes CDR1 WSHSY and CDR2 SAAADI. CDR3 nucleotides: TGCGCCAGCCGGAGCGGGAGCTACAATGAGCAGTACTTC. It specifies CASRSGSYNEQYF.

The chain is built from TRBV9 and TRBJ2-5; D gene ambiguous. CDR1 and CDR2 (germline): SGDLS, YYNGEE. Trimming pared 1 base from V and 4 bases from J, leaving 17 bases between. This CDR3 is 16 amino acids long. For the CDR3, the DNA is TGTGCCAGCAGCGTAAGGTGGCAGGCTAGAGGAGAGACCCAGTACTTC. It is translated as CASSVRWQARGETQYF. The full variable domain, with the rest looked up from reference TRBV9 and TRBJ2-5, is DSGVTQTPKHLITATGQRVTLRCSPRSGDLSVYWYQQSLDQGLQFLIQYYNGEERAKGNILERFSAQQFPDLHSELNLSSLELGDSALYFCASSVRWQARGETQYFGPGTRLLVL.

CDR3 sequence: CASRRGRENSPLHF. DNA of the CDR3: TGCGCCAGCCGCCGAGGACGAGAGAATTCACCCCTCCACTTT. The chain recombines TRBV5-1 with TRBJ1-6; no clear D. The V gene's germline CDR1 is SGHRS and CDR2 YFSETQ. CDR3 length: 14 residues. V lost 7 bases and J lost 7, with 15 bases in between. Full variable domain (rest looked up from reference TRBV5-1 and TRBJ1-6): KAGVTQTPRYLIKTRGQQVTLSCSPISGHRSVSWYQQTPGQGLQFLFEYFSETQRNKGNFPGRFSGRQFSNSRSEMNVSTLELGDSALYLCASRRGRENSPLHFGNGTRLTVT.

The chain uses TRBV28 and TRBJ2-2, with D perhaps TRBD1 or TRBD2 (6 bases each). Germline V gene data show CDR1 as MDHEN and CDR2 as SYDVKM. The CDR3 contains 14 residues. V dropped 6 bases and J dropped 8 bases, with 16 bases sitting between them. CDR3 DNA: TGTGCCAGCAGCCCTCGGGGGCTGGAAGGGGAGCTGTTTTTT. This sequence encodes CASSPRGLEGELFF.

The V gene is TRBV3-1, the J gene TRBJ2-1; D perhaps matches TRBD2 (6 bases). The CDR3 runs 13 residues. Trimming left V 7 bases short and J 9 bases short, with 16 bases between. Germline V gene sequence: CDR1 LGHDT, CDR2 YNNKEL (reference sequence). CDR3 DNA: TGTGCCAGCACCCCTGGGGGGACGGCTGAGCAGTTCTTC. Amino acid sequence: CASTPGGTAEQFF.

The V gene is TRBV2, the J gene TRBJ1-2; 7 bases fit TRBD1. This CDR3 is 12 amino acids long. The germline V gene has CDR1 SNHLY and CDR2 FYNNEI. V was clipped by 9 bases and J by 2 bases; unmatched bases: 3. The CDR3 nucleotides are TGTGCCAGGGGACAGACGAACTATGGCTACACCTTC. Residues: CARGQTNYGYTF.

The table lists this clonotype with a few counts. The genes are TRBV6-2 or TRBV6-3 and TRBJ2-3, with a weak D call TRBD2 (5 bases). Germline CDR1 MNHEY, CDR2 SVGEGT. The CDR3 contains 12 residues. The ends were cut back, 4 bases at V and 7 bases at J, with 9 bases in the middle. The CDR3 sequence: CASSLGGHTQYF. In DNA, the CDR3 is TGTGCCAGCAGTTTAGGAGGACATACGCAGTATTTT.

The sample holds a few counts of this clonotype. The chain uses TRBV12-3 or TRBV12-4 and TRBJ2-3; D uncertain. The CDR3 is made up of 13 amino acids. V lost 5 bases, J lost 4 bases, and 10 bases lay in between. CDR3 loop: CASSSVLADTQYF. Written as DNA, the CDR3 is TGTGCCAGCAGTAGTGTTTTGGCAGATACGCAGTATTTT.

This rearrangement joins TRBV5-1 to TRBJ1-4; no clear D gene. The CDR3 is made up of 14 amino acids. Trimming shortened V by 0 bases and J by 4 bases, and 7 bases separated the two germline ends. Germline lookup yields CDR1 SGHRS and CDR2 YFSETQ. In nucleotides, the CDR3 is TGCGCCAGCAGCTTGGCGGGAGATAATGAAAAACTGTTTTTT. Its translation is CASSLAGDNEKLFF. Filled out from reference TRBV5-1 and TRBJ1-4, the complete variable domain reads KAGVTQTPRYLIKTRGQQVTLSCSPISGHRSVSWYQQTPGQGLQFLFEYFSETQRNKGNFPGRFSGRQFSNSRSEMNVSTLELGDSALYLCASSLAGDNEKLFFGSGTQLSVL.

The V call is TRBV5-4, the J call TRBJ2-7, with 13 bases matching TRBD2. The CDR3 length is 18 residues. V lost 0 bases and J lost 3; bases outside the gene matches: 9. CDR1 is SGHNT and CDR2 is YYREEE in the germline V gene (reference sequence). CDR3 loop: CASSLDGTSGISYYEQYF. The DNA for the CDR3 is TGTGCCAGCAGCTTGGATGGGACTAGCGGGATCTCCTACTACGAGCAGTACTTC.

In this sample, this clonotype turned up a few times. The gene calls are TRBV25-1 and TRBJ1-4; 9 nucleotides match TRBD1. Germline CDR1 reads MGHDK; CDR2 reads SYGVNS. V shed 2 bases and J 3 bases; nucleotides not matched to a gene: 16. The length of the CDR3 is 20 residues. In nucleotides, the CDR3 is TGTGCCAGCAGTGAAGAATTGGGGCCGGGACAGGGCCTTGCTAATGAAAAACTGTTTTTT. This gives the protein CASSEELGPGQGLANEKLFF.

The gene calls are TRBV11-2 and TRBJ2-7, with D maybe TRBD1 (5 bases). Germline CDR1 and CDR2: SGHAT and FQNNGV. V gave up 1 base and J gave up 2 bases, with 15 bases separating them. This CDR3 region has 16 residues. The CDR3 coding sequence is TGTGCCAGCAGCTTAGTTCCAGGGATTGGGGCCTACGAGCAGTACTTC. Translated: CASSLVPGIGAYEQYF.

This clonotype showed up just a few times. The CDR3 sequence: CASSQTGTADKPQHF. DNA for the CDR3: TGTGCCAGCAGCCAAACCGGGACAGCGGACAAGCCCCAGCATTTT. The chain links TRBV4-2 to TRBJ1-5; 7 positions match TRBD1. The CDR3 spans 15 residues. Trimming removed 2 bases from V and 8 bases from J; junction bases left unmatched: 9. Germline CDR1 is LGHNA and CDR2 is YNFKEQ.

A remark on this clonotype: An end of the junction differs from the germline gene, which may be a read error. The gene calls are TRBV5-6 and TRBJ1-6; D perhaps matches TRBD1 (6 bases). In germline, CDR1 is SGHDT, CDR2 YYEEEE. The CDR3 totals 13 residues. The CDR3 nucleotides are TGTGCCAGCACCCGGGGGGGCAATTCACCCCCCCACTTT. Protein product: CASTRGGNSPPHF.